These 5 T cell receptor beta chains originate from one sample sequenced in a study of blood T cell repertoires in COVID-19. The method was immunoSEQ multiplex PCR; TCRdb's version includes in-frame clones alone and lacks a portion of them. The sample has 190,000 or so clones, around 87% seen once; the top ten hold around 0.88%. The specimen sequenced was peripheral blood. The receptors here all came from a young woman who had recovered from COVID-19.

The chain joins TRBV18 to TRBJ2-7; 7 bases are shared with TRBD1. The length of the CDR3 is 13 residues. The germline V gene has CDR1 KGHSH and CDR2 LQKENI. V gave up 6 bases and J gave up 1 base; unmatched junction bases: 3. The DNA for the CDR3 is TGTGCCAGCTCCCGGGGACAGTCCTACGAGCAGTACGTC. It encodes CASSRGQSYEQYV.

The V gene is TRBV7-9, the J gene TRBJ1-5; 7 nucleotides agree with TRBD1. Trimming cost V 1 base and J 1 base; bases outside gene matches: 13. Germline loops: CDR1 SEHNR, CDR2 FQNEAQ (reference sequence). The CDR3 has 19 amino acids. CDR3 bases: TGTGCCAGCAGCTTAGGGTGGTGGGGACAGTCCCTAAGCAATCAGCCCCAGCATTTT. Translating gives CASSLGWWGQSLSNQPQHF.

The chain joins TRBV11-2 to TRBJ1-5, with D possibly TRBD1 on 6 matching bases. Germline CDR1 SGHAT, CDR2 FQNNGV. This CDR3 region has 14 residues. Trimming removed 5 bases from V and 7 bases from J, with 15 bases in between. The CDR3 protein is CASSPWGTGQPQHF. The CDR3 DNA follows: TGTGCCAGCAGCCCATGGGGCACAGGGCAGCCCCAGCATTTT.

V gene TRBV7-2 combines with J gene TRBJ1-1; D is unresolved. V gave up 2 bases and J gave up 10 bases, with 14 bases separating them. From germline, CDR1 is SGHTA and CDR2 FQGNSA. The CDR3 totals 13 residues. The CDR3 coding sequence is TGTGCCAGCAGCTTAACCGGGGTCGCAGGAGCTTTCTTT. Its protein is CASSLTGVAGAFF.

The J gene is TRBJ2-6, the V gene TRBV6-2 or TRBV6-3; 8 positions agree with TRBD1. V dropped 7 bases and J dropped 4; count of bases not matched to a gene: 9. Germline CDR1 and CDR2: MNHEY and SVGEGT. CDR3 length equals 16 residues. CDR3 protein: CASNPQGARGANVLTF. CDR3 nucleotides: TGTGCCAGCAACCCCCAGGGGGCGCGGGGGGCCAACGTCCTGACTTTC.